The rows below give T cell receptor beta chains drawn from one sample of a study of siplizumab effects on memory and regulatory T cells. Clones were read by immunoSEQ multiplex PCR, and TCRdb kept only the in-frame ones, dropping some. Here the sample spans over 100,000 clones, 93% being singletons. Sequencing was done on a sample of Tregs sorted from blood. All receptors come from a human donor in good health. Each CDR3 is given with its conserved first and last residue. Fields, in order: clone size, V gene, J gene, D gene, CDR3 protein, CDR3 DNA. D genes are given only for firm matches. Size is omitted from some rows. Given values are once, few, many or a class for expanded clones.

clone size: NA
V gene: TRBV20-1
J gene: TRBJ1-2
D gene: NA
CDR3 protein: CSAITNYGYTF
CDR3 DNA: TGCAGTGCGATTACTAACTATGGCTACACCTTC

clone size: once
V gene: TRBV7-2
J gene: TRBJ2-7
D gene: TRBD2
CDR3 protein: CASSKVAGVSEQYF
CDR3 DNA: TGTGCCAGCAGCAAGGTGGCGGGAGTCTCCGAGCAGTACTTC

clone size: NA
V gene: TRBV9
J gene: TRBJ1-1
D gene: NA
CDR3 protein: CASSVSGYTEAFF
CDR3 DNA: TGTGCCAGCAGCGTAAGTGGTTACACTGAAGCTTTCTTT

clone size: NA
V gene: TRBV6-6
J gene: TRBJ1-4
D gene: NA
CDR3 protein: CASSYSAGSEKLFF
CDR3 DNA: TGTGCCAGCAGTTACTCGGCAGGGAGTGAAAAACTGTTTTTT

clone size: few
V gene: TRBV19
J gene: TRBJ1-1
D gene: TRBD1
CDR3 protein: CATRGSGMNTEAFF
CDR3 DNA: TGTGCCACCAGGGGGAGTGGAATGAACACTGAAGCTTTCTTT

clone size: NA
V gene: TRBV9
J gene: TRBJ2-2
D gene: TRBD2
CDR3 protein: CASSAGLAGLAGELFF
CDR3 DNA: TGTGCCAGCAGCGCTGGACTAGCGGGGTTAGCCGGGGAGCTGTTTTTT

clone size: NA
V gene: TRBV30
J gene: TRBJ1-1
D gene: NA
CDR3 protein: CAGRRGTNTEAFF
CDR3 DNA: TGTGCCGGCCGGCGGGGGACCAACACTGAAGCTTTCTTT

clone size: NA
V gene: TRBV5-4
J gene: TRBJ2-3
D gene: NA
CDR3 protein: CASSDQGGTDTQYF
CDR3 DNA: TGTGCCAGCAGCGATCAGGGGGGGACAGATACGCAGTATTTT

clone size: NA
V gene: TRBV4-3
J gene: TRBJ2-3
D gene: TRBD2
CDR3 protein: CASSQDGASGSADTQYF
CDR3 DNA: TGCGCCAGCAGCCAAGATGGGGCTAGCGGGAGCGCAGATACGCAGTATTTT

clone size: NA
V gene: TRBV5-1
J gene: TRBJ2-1
D gene: TRBD2
CDR3 protein: CASSLGIGWRETYNEQFF
CDR3 DNA: TGCGCCAGCAGCTTGGGCATCGGGTGGCGGGAGACCTACAATGAGCAGTTCTTC

clone size: NA
V gene: TRBV30
J gene: TRBJ2-6
D gene: NA
CDR3 protein: CAWSNPDGANVLTF
CDR3 DNA: TGTGCCTGGAGTAATCCTGACGGGGCCAACGTCCTGACTTTC

clone size: NA
V gene: TRBV9
J gene: TRBJ1-2
D gene: NA
CDR3 protein: CASSVGRGVYGYTF
CDR3 DNA: TGTGCCAGCAGCGTCGGCCGGGGCGTCTATGGCTACACCTTC

clone size: NA
V gene: TRBV9
J gene: TRBJ1-2
D gene: TRBD1
CDR3 protein: CASSVVGTGTYGYTF
CDR3 DNA: TGTGCCAGCAGCGTAGTCGGGACAGGCACATATGGCTACACCTTC

clone size: few
V gene: TRBV6-5
J gene: TRBJ2-1
D gene: NA
CDR3 protein: CASSFGVAGSGEQFF
CDR3 DNA: TGTGCCAGCAGTTTTGGTGTGGCAGGATCGGGTGAGCAGTTCTTC

clone size: NA
V gene: TRBV14
J gene: TRBJ1-2
D gene: NA
CDR3 protein: CASSRSQDTYTF
CDR3 DNA: TGTGCCAGCAGCCGCTCGCAAGACACTTACACCTTC

clone size: NA
V gene: TRBV6-5
J gene: TRBJ1-3
D gene: NA
CDR3 protein: CASSYSAPRSGNTIYF
CDR3 DNA: TGTGCCAGCAGTTACTCTGCCCCTCGCTCTGGAAACACCATATATTTT

clone size: NA
V gene: TRBV30
J gene: TRBJ1-1
D gene: NA
CDR3 protein: CAWSGGQGTEAFF
CDR3 DNA: TGTGCCTGGAGTGGGGGGCAAGGCACTGAAGCTTTCTTT

clone size: NA
V gene: TRBV11-3
J gene: TRBJ2-1
D gene: TRBD2
CDR3 protein: CASRDRDYKRNEQFF
CDR3 DNA: TGTGCCAGCAGGGACCGGGACTACAAACGCAATGAGCAGTTCTTC

clone size: few
V gene: TRBV7-2
J gene: TRBJ1-3
D gene: NA
CDR3 protein: CASSLGPDGNTIYF
CDR3 DNA: TGTGCCAGCAGCTTAGGGCCTGACGGAAACACCATATATTTT

clone size: NA
V gene: TRBV9
J gene: TRBJ2-6
D gene: NA
CDR3 protein: CASSVGGELWANVLTF
CDR3 DNA: TGTGCCAGCAGCGTAGGAGGGGAGCTCTGGGCCAACGTCCTGACTTTC

clone size: NA
V gene: TRBV5-6
J gene: TRBJ1-1
D gene: TRBD1
CDR3 protein: CASNLEGPSRGRVNTEAFF
CDR3 DNA: TGTGCCAGCAACCTCGAAGGGCCTTCCAGGGGGCGGGTGAACACTGAAGCTTTCTTT

clone size: NA
V gene: TRBV9
J gene: TRBJ1-1
D gene: NA
CDR3 protein: CASSVGPGPMNTEAFF
CDR3 DNA: TGTGCCAGCAGCGTAGGTCCAGGGCCTATGAACACTGAAGCTTTCTTT

clone size: once
V gene: TRBV30
J gene: TRBJ2-5
D gene: NA
CDR3 protein: CAWSVWERETQYF
CDR3 DNA: TGTGCCTGGAGTGTTTGGGAGAGAGAGACCCAGTACTTC

clone size: once
V gene: TRBV21-1
J gene: TRBJ1-2
D gene: NA
CDR3 protein: CASSKESGYTF
CDR3 DNA: TGTGCCAGCAGCAAAGAGAGTGGCTACACCTTC

clone size: NA
V gene: TRBV6-5
J gene: TRBJ1-1
D gene: NA
CDR3 protein: CASNTMTGNTEAFF
CDR3 DNA: TGTGCCAGCAACACGATGACAGGGAACACTGAAGCTTTCTTT

clone size: NA
V gene: TRBV9
J gene: TRBJ2-2
D gene: NA
CDR3 protein: CASRDGGLGELFF
CDR3 DNA: TGTGCCAGCAGGGACGGAGGTCTGGGGGAGCTGTTTTTT

clone size: NA
V gene: TRBV9
J gene: TRBJ2-7
D gene: TRBD1
CDR3 protein: CASSVGGTGPYEQYF
CDR3 DNA: TGTGCCAGCAGCGTAGGAGGGACAGGGCCTTACGAGCAGTACTTC

clone size: NA
V gene: TRBV7-2
J gene: TRBJ2-3
D gene: NA
CDR3 protein: CASSLGLSFTDTQYF
CDR3 DNA: TGTGCCAGCAGCTTAGGTCTTTCCTTCACAGATACGCAGTATTTT